The rows below give T cell receptor beta chains drawn from one sample of a study of blood T cell repertoires in COVID-19. Here immunoSEQ multiplex PCR was the method, and the copy in TCRdb shows in-frame clones only, minus some. The table shows under 200,000 clones, with about four fifths occurring only once. The source material was peripheral blood. The receptors derive from a woman older than 75 with COVID-19, enrolled during active disease. Both conserved end residues are part of each CDR3. A D gene is named only where the DNA matches it firmly. Clone size is shown for a subset of rows, as once, few, many or a class of expanded clone.

d_call: TRBD1; j_call: TRBJ1-2; clone_size: .; v_call: TRBV12-3/TRBV12-4; cdr3_aa: CASSQGQNYGYTF; cdr3_nt: TGTGCCAGCAGTCAGGGACAGAACTATGGCTACACCTTC
d_call: .; j_call: TRBJ2-7; clone_size: .; v_call: TRBV27; cdr3_aa: CASSFPGAGEQYF; cdr3_nt: TGTGCCAGCAGTTTTCCAGGGGCGGGCGAGCAGTACTTC
d_call: .; j_call: TRBJ2-7; clone_size: .; v_call: TRBV29-1; cdr3_aa: CSVDRGTDEQYF; cdr3_nt: TGCAGCGTTGATCGGGGTACCGACGAGCAGTACTTC
d_call: TRBD1; j_call: TRBJ2-2; clone_size: .; v_call: TRBV5-5; cdr3_aa: CASSFSGQSNTGELFF; cdr3_nt: TGTGCCAGCAGCTTTTCGGGACAGTCGAACACCGGGGAGCTGTTTTTT
d_call: .; j_call: TRBJ1-3; clone_size: .; v_call: TRBV9; cdr3_aa: CASSLDSQLGNTIYF; cdr3_nt: TGTGCCAGCAGCCTGGACAGCCAACTTGGAAACACCATATATTTT
d_call: TRBD1; j_call: TRBJ2-3; clone_size: .; v_call: TRBV27; cdr3_aa: CASSPTGSYPDTQYF; cdr3_nt: TGTGCCAGCAGCCCGACAGGGTCGTATCCAGATACGCAGTATTTT
d_call: TRBD1; j_call: TRBJ1-6; clone_size: once; v_call: TRBV7-8; cdr3_aa: CASRRQGSSSYNSPLHF; cdr3_nt: TGTGCCAGCAGAAGACAGGGGTCGAGCTCCTATAATTCACCCCTCCACTTT
d_call: .; j_call: TRBJ1-6; clone_size: .; v_call: TRBV27; cdr3_aa: CASSLQGGPSPLHF; cdr3_nt: TGTGCCAGCAGTCTACAGGGTGGGCCATCACCCCTCCACTTT
d_call: TRBD2; j_call: TRBJ2-1; clone_size: once; v_call: TRBV19; cdr3_aa: CASSIDTWGLPHNEQFF; cdr3_nt: TGTGCCAGTAGTATAGATACATGGGGACTACCCCACAATGAGCAGTTCTTC
d_call: TRBD2; j_call: TRBJ2-7; clone_size: .; v_call: TRBV14; cdr3_aa: CASSQTLAGALEQYF; cdr3_nt: TGTGCCAGCAGCCAAACACTAGCGGGAGCCCTCGAGCAGTACTTC
d_call: TRBD1; j_call: TRBJ1-5; clone_size: .; v_call: TRBV4-3; cdr3_aa: CASSHYFTGTGSQPQHF; cdr3_nt: TGCGCCAGCAGCCATTACTTCACCGGGACAGGGAGTCAGCCCCAGCATTTT
d_call: .; j_call: TRBJ2-3; clone_size: .; v_call: TRBV9; cdr3_aa: CASSSRTVTDTQYF; cdr3_nt: TGTGCCAGCAGCTCTCGGACAGTCACAGATACGCAGTATTTT
d_call: TRBD1; j_call: TRBJ2-4; clone_size: .; v_call: TRBV6-2/TRBV6-3; cdr3_aa: CASSSYRGLRVKNIQYF; cdr3_nt: TGTGCCAGCAGTTCATACAGGGGGCTAAGGGTCAAAAACATTCAGTACTTC
d_call: .; j_call: TRBJ2-7; clone_size: .; v_call: TRBV28; cdr3_aa: CASAKQQGGGDEQYF; cdr3_nt: TGTGCCAGCGCAAAGCAACAGGGAGGGGGTGACGAGCAGTACTTC
d_call: TRBD1; j_call: TRBJ2-1; clone_size: once; v_call: TRBV3-1/TRBV3-2; cdr3_aa: CASSQSGWDRKTWPSYNEQFF; cdr3_nt: TGTGCCAGCAGCCAATCAGGATGGGACAGAAAAACGTGGCCTTCCTACAATGAGCAGTTCTTC
d_call: .; j_call: TRBJ2-4; clone_size: .; v_call: TRBV28; cdr3_aa: CASSLTGTSKNIQYF; cdr3_nt: TGTGCCAGCAGTTTAACAGGGACGAGCAAAAACATTCAGTACTTC
d_call: TRBD2; j_call: TRBJ2-7; clone_size: .; v_call: TRBV7-9; cdr3_aa: CASSPWTSGSYEQYF; cdr3_nt: TGTGCCAGCAGCCCGTGGACTAGCGGGAGCTACGAGCAGTACTTC
d_call: TRBD2; j_call: TRBJ2-3; clone_size: .; v_call: TRBV19; cdr3_aa: CASSSLASDTQYF; cdr3_nt: TGTGCCAGTAGTTCACTAGCGTCAGATACGCAGTATTTT
d_call: .; j_call: TRBJ1-2; clone_size: .; v_call: TRBV7-3; cdr3_aa: CASSAGTSGYGYTF; cdr3_nt: TGTGCCAGCAGCGCTGGGACATCTGGGTATGGCTACACCTTC
d_call: TRBD2; j_call: TRBJ2-5; clone_size: few; v_call: TRBV4-1; cdr3_aa: CASSQASGRARYQETQYF; cdr3_nt: TGCGCCAGCAGCCAGGCTAGCGGGAGGGCCCGGTACCAAGAGACCCAGTACTTC
d_call: TRBD2; j_call: TRBJ2-1; clone_size: .; v_call: TRBV7-2; cdr3_aa: CASSQLADLSYNEQFF; cdr3_nt: TGTGCCAGCAGCCAACTAGCGGACCTCTCCTACAATGAGCAGTTCTTC
d_call: TRBD1; j_call: TRBJ1-1; clone_size: .; v_call: TRBV18; cdr3_aa: CASSPAGQGRAFF; cdr3_nt: TGTGCCAGCTCACCAGCCGGACAGGGAAGAGCTTTCTTT
d_call: TRBD1; j_call: TRBJ2-3; clone_size: .; v_call: TRBV7-2; cdr3_aa: CASSLPLRQGDTQYF; cdr3_nt: TGTGCCAGCAGCTTACCCCTCCGACAGGGCGATACGCAGTATTTT
d_call: .; j_call: TRBJ1-2; clone_size: once; v_call: TRBV11-2; cdr3_aa: CASRNLGRGDLGYTF; cdr3_nt: TGTGCCAGCAGAAATTTGGGACGGGGGGATTTGGGCTACACCTTC
d_call: TRBD2; j_call: TRBJ2-3; clone_size: once; v_call: TRBV29-1; cdr3_aa: CSVDSGGADTQYF; cdr3_nt: TGCAGCGTTGATAGCGGGGGGGCGGATACGCAGTATTTT
d_call: TRBD2; j_call: TRBJ2-1; clone_size: .; v_call: TRBV7-3; cdr3_aa: CASSLQGLAGFEQFF; cdr3_nt: TGTGCCAGCAGCTTACAGGGACTAGCGGGATTTGAGCAGTTCTTC
d_call: .; j_call: TRBJ2-7; clone_size: .; v_call: TRBV2; cdr3_aa: CASSGPGRRVYEQYF; cdr3_nt: TGTGCCAGCAGTGGTCCGGGACGGAGGGTCTACGAGCAGTACTTC